One and the same sample provided the 28 T cell receptor beta chains below, sequenced in a study of blood T cell repertoires in COVID-19. Produced via immunoSEQ multiplex PCR; TCRdb's table is partial and in-frame only. The sample includes around 190,000 clones, just under 80% of them seen just once. Specimen: peripheral blood. These receptors were collected from a man aged 70 or older with active or convalescent COVID-19.

J is TRBJ2-3 and V is TRBV5-1, with 8 bases lining up with TRBD2. Germline lookup yields CDR1 SGHRS and CDR2 YFSETQ. The V gene end was trimmed by 3 bases and the J gene end by 11 bases; junction bases not matched to a gene: 14. The CDR3 spans 15 residues. For the CDR3, the DNA is TGCGCCAGCAGCTCGGCCGGGACTAGTTTCCAATGGCAGTATTTT. Translating gives CASSSAGTSFQWQYF.

The rearrangement uses TRBV5-1 and TRBJ2-3, with D possibly being TRBD2 (6 bases). Germline CDR1 and CDR2: SGHRS and YFSETQ. This CDR3 comprises 14 residues. V shed 1 base and J shed 6 bases, with 12 bases lying between them. The DNA for the CDR3 is TGCGCCAGCAGCTTGATGGAGGAGGGGGATACGCAGTATTTT. Its translation is CASSLMEEGDTQYF.

V usage is TRBV4-2 and J usage is TRBJ1-4, with unresolved D. V gave up 0 bases and J gave up 0 bases, with 14 bases separating them. CDR3 length equals 18 residues. From germline, CDR1 is LGHNA and CDR2 YNFKEQ. This CDR3 is CASSQEGRRTATNEKLFF. The CDR3 DNA reads as TGTGCCAGCAGCCAAGAAGGGAGAAGAACAGCAACTAATGAAAAACTGTTTTTT.

In regard to this clone: The junction departs from germline at one end; a sequencing error may be responsible. The J gene is TRBJ2-5, the V gene TRBV3-1 (or the pseudogene TRBV3-2), with D perhaps matching TRBD2 (5 bases). The CDR3 extends over 10 amino acids. Germline V CDR1 and CDR2: LGHDT, YNNKEL (reference sequence). This CDR3 reads CASSSTNWDF. DNA for the CDR3: TGTGCCAGCAGCTCGACTAATTGGGACTTC.

The chain joins TRBV7-9 to TRBJ1-2, with unresolved D. The CDR3 sequence is 14 residues long. Germline V gives CDR1 SEHNR, CDR2 FQNEAQ (reference sequence). Trimming removed 1 base from V and 5 bases from J, with 11 bases in between. CDR3 bases: TGTGCCAGCAGCTTAGGAAGCGCGATATATGGCTACACCTTC. It yields the protein CASSLGSAIYGYTF.

The V gene is TRBV6-6, the J gene TRBJ2-5, with D possibly being TRBD2 (7 bases). There are 14 residues in the CDR3. The V end was cut by 4 bases, the J end by 4 bases, with 13 bases between. The germline V gene encodes CDR1 MNHNY and CDR2 SVGAGI (reference sequence). CDR3 loop: CASSWGGAGETQYF. CDR3 bases: TGTGCCAGCAGTTGGGGGGGCGCGGGAGAGACCCAGTACTTC.

V usage is TRBV7-2 and J usage is TRBJ2-7; D is possibly TRBD1 (5 bases). The CDR3 runs 12 residues. Trimming left V 1 base short and J 6 bases short, with 7 bases between. Germline lookup yields CDR1 SGHTA and CDR2 FQGNSA. The CDR3 region is CASSLGQFEQYF. In nucleotides, the CDR3 is TGTGCCAGCAGCTTAGGACAGTTCGAGCAGTACTTC. The full variable domain, with the rest looked up from reference TRBV7-2 and TRBJ2-7, is GAGVSQSPSNKVTEKGKDVELRCDPISGHTALYWYRQSLGQGLEFLIYFQGNSAPDKSGLPSDRFSAERTGGSVSTLTIQRTQQEDSAVYLCASSLGQFEQYFGPGTRLTVT.

The rearrangement links TRBV2 to TRBJ1-5; tentative D call: TRBD1 (5 bases). The ends were cut back, 4 bases at V and 4 bases at J, with 11 bases in the middle. Germline values: CDR1 SNHLY, CDR2 FYNNEI. This CDR3 region has 14 residues. The CDR3 DNA sequence: TGTGCCAGCAGTGCAGGGAATCGAAATCAGCCCCAGCATTTT. The encoded protein is CASSAGNRNQPQHF.

This sequence joins TRBV9 and TRBJ2-1; TRBD1 matches 7 bases. There are 14 residues in the CDR3. V gave up 4 bases and J gave up 9 bases; unmatched junction bases: 10. Germline V lookup: CDR1 SGDLS, CDR2 YYNGEE. For the CDR3, the DNA is TGTGCCAGCAGCCCTTTTCGACAGGGCGCTGAGCAGTTCTTC. Protein product: CASSPFRQGAEQFF.

This clone occurred once. The chain joins TRBV7-9 to TRBJ1-1; the D gene is possibly TRBD1 (6 bases). Germline V CDR1 and CDR2: SEHNR, FQNEAQ (reference sequence). Trimming cost V 5 bases and J 6 bases, with 19 bases left between them. The CDR3 length is 15 residues. DNA for the CDR3: TGTGCCAGCAGCCGACGGGGACACCCCCACCCTGAAGCTTTCTTT. Its translation is CASSRRGHPHPEAFF.

The rearrangement links TRBV3-1 (or the pseudogene TRBV3-2) to TRBJ1-2, with TRBD1 identical over 7 bases. The CDR3 extends over 15 amino acids. CDR1 LGHDT and CDR2 YNNKEL come from the germline V gene (reference sequence). Trimming took 5 bases from V and 6 from J; bases not matched to a gene: 12. CDR3 region: CASSWGTGEFNGYTF. CDR3 bases: TGTGCCAGCAGCTGGGGAACAGGGGAATTTAATGGCTACACCTTC.

The chain joins TRBV6-6 to TRBJ1-6; D is uncertain. From germline, CDR1 is MNHNY and CDR2 SVGAGI (reference sequence). Between the trimmed V and J ends, which lost 5 bases and 7 bases, there was a span of 9 bases. The CDR3 contains 13 residues. The CDR3 is CASSRSENSPLHF. The CDR3 region has the DNA TGTGCCAGCAGTCGATCGGAGAATTCACCCCTCCACTTT.

This chain joins TRBV6-5 and TRBJ1-5; D possibly corresponds to TRBD1 (6 bases). Germline CDR1 reads MNHEY; CDR2 reads SVGAGI. The CDR3 is 13 amino acids. Trimming shortened V by 8 bases and J by 8 bases, and 16 bases separated the two germline ends. CDR3: CASGFGGSEPQHF. The DNA for the CDR3 is TGTGCCAGCGGGTTTGGGGGCTCCGAGCCCCAGCATTTT.

V and J are TRBV7-9 and TRBJ2-2, with 7 bases fitting TRBD1. The CDR3 loop spans 15 amino acids. V lost 6 bases, J lost 2 bases, and 6 bases stayed unmatched. Germline CDR1 SEHNR, CDR2 FQNEAQ (reference sequence). The CDR3 nucleotides read TGTGCCAGCAGTGCCGGGACAGTTAACACCGGGGAGCTGTTTTTT. Its translation is CASSAGTVNTGELFF.

The V and J genes are TRBV2 and TRBJ2-1; tentative D call: TRBD2 (5 bases). Trimming pared 4 bases from V and 4 bases from J, leaving 14 bases between. Germline V gives CDR1 SNHLY, CDR2 FYNNEI. The CDR3 has 15 residues. The CDR3 here is CASSGRGGRYNEQFF. The DNA for the CDR3 is TGTGCCAGCAGTGGCCGAGGAGGACGATACAATGAGCAGTTCTTC.

The V call is TRBV3-1 (or the pseudogene TRBV3-2), the J call TRBJ1-1; weak D call: TRBD1 (6 bases). The V gene lost 1 base and the J gene lost 3 bases, with 12 bases spanning the gap. Germline CDR1 and CDR2: LGHDT and YNNKEL (reference sequence). This CDR3 region has 15 residues. The CDR3 loop reads CASSQGGPRYTEAFF. CDR3 bases: TGTGCCAGCAGCCAAGGGGGGCCGAGGTACACTGAAGCTTTCTTT.

The V gene is TRBV6-5, the J gene TRBJ2-7; 7 bases line up with TRBD1. Germline-derived CDR1 and CDR2 are MNHEY and SVGAGI. Unmatched junction bases numbered 11, after V lost 2 bases and J lost 7 bases. The length of the CDR3 is 15 residues. The CDR3 loop is CASSYGGNRGREQYF. Written as DNA, the CDR3 is TGTGCCAGCAGTTACGGCGGTAACAGGGGAAGGGAGCAGTACTTC.

The gene calls are TRBV2 and TRBJ1-3; D unclear. The germline V gene has CDR1 SNHLY and CDR2 FYNNEI. V was clipped by 1 base and J by 4 bases, with 5 bases between them. The CDR3 runs to 13 residues. CDR3 nucleotide sequence: TGTGCCAGCAGTGAAGTTAAAGGAAACACCATATATTTT. Translated: CASSEVKGNTIYF.

The chain links TRBV5-1 to TRBJ1-4, with D possibly being TRBD1 (5 bases). This CDR3 comprises 14 residues. Germline values: CDR1 SGHRS, CDR2 YFSETQ. Trimming stripped 3 bases from V and 8 bases from J, with 14 bases between. CDR3 region: CASSSTLRGEKLFF. CDR3 bases: TGCGCCAGCAGCTCGACCCTTAGGGGCGAAAAACTGTTTTTT.

V is TRBV5-1 and J is TRBJ2-3, with 7 nucleotides matching TRBD2. There are 15 residues in the CDR3. The V and J ends lost 0 bases and 1 base, in that order; junction bases with no gene match: 2. CDR1 is SGHRS, CDR2 YFSETQ, per germline. CDR3 protein: CASSLGLARTDTQYF. The CDR3 nucleotides are TGCGCCAGCAGCTTGGGACTAGCTCGCACAGATACGCAGTATTTT.

The rearrangement joins TRBV7-2 to TRBJ2-1; 12 bases are a match to TRBD2. This CDR3 spans 15 amino acids. V trimming: 3 bases; J trimming: 10 bases; junction bases outside the gene matches: 7. Germline V lookup: CDR1 SGHTA, CDR2 FQGNSA. CDR3 in amino acids: CASSFLAGGPEEQFF. CDR3 in DNA: TGTGCCAGCAGCTTTCTAGCGGGGGGGCCGGAAGAGCAGTTCTTC.

The chain joins TRBV30 to TRBJ2-1, with D unresolved. The CDR3 runs 11 residues. CDR1 and CDR2 (germline): GTSNPN, SVGIG (reference sequence). Trimming took off 0 bases at V and 6 bases at J, with 3 bases between the two ends. This CDR3 reads CAWSVLNEQFF. CDR3 coding DNA: TGTGCCTGGAGTGTACTCAATGAGCAGTTCTTC.

This chain joins TRBV6-5 and TRBJ1-2; a possible D gene is TRBD1 (5 bases). CDR1 MNHEY and CDR2 SVGAGI come from the germline V gene. The V gene lost 6 bases and the J gene lost 4 bases, with 15 bases spanning the gap. The CDR3 has 14 amino acids. This chain's CDR3 is CASSPDDSSYGYTF. The DNA of the CDR3 is TGTGCCAGCAGCCCCGATGACAGCAGCTATGGCTACACCTTC.

The chain links TRBV5-4 to TRBJ2-1; 14 bases align to TRBD2. Germline loops: CDR1 SGHNT, CDR2 YYREEE (reference sequence). V lost 4 bases to trimming and J lost 7 bases; unmatched junction nucleotides: 13. CDR3 length: 18 amino acids. The CDR3 DNA sequence: TGTGCCAGCAGCCTACCACCGGGACTAGCGGGAGCGGGGAATGAGCAGTTCTTC. It translates to CASSLPPGLAGAGNEQFF.

The CDR3 nucleotides read TGTGCCAGTAGTATCTCCCAACGTACTAGCGGTTCCTACAATGAGCAGTTCTTC. This codes for CASSISQRTSGSYNEQFF. The V call is TRBV19, the J call TRBJ2-1; TRBD2 aligns across 8 bases. With V trimmed by 3 bases and J by 1 base, 11 bases remained unmatched. This CDR3 spans 18 amino acids. The germline CDR1 and CDR2 sequences are LNHDA and SQIVND (reference sequence).

J is TRBJ1-2 and V is TRBV25-1; 8 nucleotides match TRBD1. The CDR3 has 14 amino acids. CDR1 and CDR2 from the germline V gene are MGHDK and SYGVNS. V dropped 5 bases and J dropped 6; count of bases not matched to a gene: 8. The CDR3 sequence is CASSHRGSVDGYTF. The CDR3 DNA follows: TGTGCCAGCAGTCACAGGGGGTCGGTCGATGGCTACACCTTC.

With respect to this clone: Other DNA sequences in this specimen translate into the identical CDR3. The chain joins TRBV18 to TRBJ1-5; tentatively, D is TRBD1 (5 bases). The germline V gene encodes CDR1 KGHSH and CDR2 LQKENI. With 2 bases removed from V and 4 bases from J, the gap between germline ends came to 6 bases. The CDR3 extends over 13 amino acids. The CDR3 nucleotides read TGTGCCAGCTCACCAGACAGAAATCAGCCCCAGCATTTT. It codes for CASSPDRNQPQHF.

V and J are TRBV4-1 and TRBJ2-7, with D perhaps matching TRBD2 (5 bases). V was clipped by 0 bases and J by 5 bases, with 11 bases between them. The germline gives CDR1 MGHRA, CDR2 YSYEKL. The CDR3 sequence is 14 residues long. For the CDR3, the DNA is TGCGCCAGCAGCCAAGATAACGGGATCGACGAGCAGTACTTC. Its protein product is CASSQDNGIDEQYF.